One and the same sample provided the 31 T cell receptor beta chains below, sequenced in a study of blood T cell repertoires in COVID-19. Measured with immunoSEQ multiplex PCR; TCRdb has only the in-frame clones, and not every one. The table records approximately 440,000 clones, about nine tenths of them present only once. The sequenced sample was PBMCs or T cells enriched from blood (not recorded which). The receptor set was obtained from a woman under 30 who had recovered from COVID-19.

The chain recombines TRBV6-5 with TRBJ1-2, with D tentatively TRBD1 (5 bases). V was clipped by 0 bases and J by 8 bases, with 13 bases between them. This CDR3 comprises 14 residues. CDR1 MNHEY and CDR2 SVGAGI come from the germline V gene. The CDR3 spells CASSYSSREVGYTF. In DNA form, the CDR3 reads TGTGCCAGCAGTTACTCGAGCAGGGAAGTCGGCTACACCTTC.

V and J are TRBV24-1 and TRBJ2-3, with D unresolved. CDR3 size: 13 residues. Per germline, CDR1 KGHDR and CDR2 SFDVKD. Trimming took off 3 bases at V and 6 bases at J, with 9 bases between the two ends. The CDR3 DNA reads TGTGCCACCAGTGATAGCGTTTGGGATACGCAGTATTTT. Translated, it gives CATSDSVWDTQYF.

V gene TRBV9 combines with J gene TRBJ2-7; D remains unclear. V lost 2 bases, J lost 0 bases, and 15 bases lay in between. This CDR3 spans 16 amino acids. Germline CDR1 and CDR2: SGDLS and YYNGEE. CDR3 DNA sequence: TGTGCCAGCAGCGTTTCCGCCGACTGGTACTCCTACGAGCAGTACTTC. Its translation is CASSVSADWYSYEQYF.

The genes are TRBV11-1 and TRBJ2-7; 8 nucleotides agree with TRBD2. V lost 5 bases, J lost 0 bases, and 9 bases stayed unmatched. This CDR3 contains 16 residues. Germline lookup yields CDR1 SGHAT and CDR2 FQDESV (reference sequence). CDR3 residues: CASSPNSGASSYEQYF. CDR3 sequence (DNA): TGTGCCAGCAGCCCTAATAGCGGGGCTAGCTCCTACGAGCAGTACTTC.

The chain carries TRBV3-1 (or the pseudogene TRBV3-2) and TRBJ2-7; TRBD1 might be the D (6 bases). CDR1 and CDR2 from the germline V gene are LGHDT and YNNKEL (reference sequence). CDR3 size: 14 residues. V gave up 2 bases and J gave up 7 bases, with 15 bases separating them. In DNA form, the CDR3 reads TGTGCCAGCAGCCAATGGGGGCCGCAGAAAGAGCAGTACTTC. This translates into CASSQWGPQKEQYF.

This chain connects TRBV6-6 to TRBJ1-2, with 7 bases aligning to TRBD1. The CDR3 loop spans 14 amino acids. The junction had 9 bases not matched to a gene; V was cut back by 4 bases and J by 7 bases. Germline loops: CDR1 MNHNY, CDR2 SVGAGI (reference sequence). Here the CDR3 reads CASSSREGAGGYTF. The CDR3 nucleotides are TGTGCCAGCAGTTCCCGTGAGGGGGCAGGTGGCTACACCTTC.

This clone is a singleton in its sample. The J gene is TRBJ2-5, the V gene TRBV5-1, with 11 bases aligning to TRBD2. CDR1 is SGHRS and CDR2 is YFSETQ in the germline V gene. The CDR3 length is 17 residues. V shed 6 bases and J 5 bases; nucleotides not matched to a gene: 15. The CDR3 DNA sequence: TGCGCCAGCATCTGGGGGGCCGGGACTAGCGGCGCGGAGACCCAGTACTTC. Its translation is CASIWGAGTSGAETQYF.

This rearrangement joins TRBV18 to TRBJ2-7; a weak D match, TRBD1 (5 bases). V dropped 3 bases and J dropped 4 bases, with 19 bases sitting between them. This CDR3 region has 16 residues. Germline CDR1 KGHSH, CDR2 LQKENI. The CDR3 region is CASSPERDGPGYEQYF. The CDR3 nucleotides are TGTGCCAGCTCACCCGAACGAGATGGGCCAGGGTACGAGCAGTACTTC.

The rearrangement joins TRBV30 to TRBJ2-7; 8 positions agree with TRBD1. Germline V gene lookup returns CDR1 GTSNPN and CDR2 SVGIG (reference sequence). The V segment lost 3 bases and the J segment 3 bases; nucleotides outside the gene matches: 4. The length of the CDR3 is 13 residues. CDR3 sequence: CAWRGQGNYEQYF. In DNA, the CDR3 is TGTGCCTGGAGAGGACAGGGAAACTACGAGCAGTACTTC.

J is TRBJ2-2 and V is TRBV24-1; a possible D gene is TRBD1 (6 bases). This CDR3 has 15 residues. Per germline, CDR1 KGHDR and CDR2 SFDVKD. V gave up 3 bases and J gave up 4 bases, with 11 bases separating them. The CDR3 loop reads CATSDPGVGTGELFF. The CDR3 region has the DNA TGTGCCACCAGTGATCCAGGGGTGGGCACCGGGGAGCTGTTTTTT.

This clone was counted only a few times. The chain uses TRBV9 and TRBJ2-5; 7 bases agree with TRBD2. The germline V gene has CDR1 SGDLS and CDR2 YYNGEE. The V and J ends lost 0 bases and 4 bases, in that order; junction bases with no gene match: 0. This CDR3 has 13 amino acids. The CDR3: CASSVAGGETQYF. The CDR3 region has the DNA TGTGCCAGCAGCGTAGCGGGGGGAGAGACCCAGTACTTC.

V is TRBV6-5 and J is TRBJ1-2, with 9 bases matching TRBD1. The CDR3 totals 14 residues. Germline-derived CDR1 and CDR2 are MNHEY and SVGAGI. The trim removed 6 bases at V and 8 bases at J, leaving 10 bases unmatched. The CDR3 protein is CASSQPGQGSGYTF. The CDR3 nucleotides read TGTGCCAGCAGCCAACCGGGACAGGGTAGCGGCTACACCTTC.

This clone is a singleton in its sample. The V gene is TRBV5-1, the J gene TRBJ2-3; 8 bases line up with TRBD2. CDR1 is SGHRS, CDR2 YFSETQ, per germline. The CDR3 sequence is 14 residues long. The V gene end was trimmed by 3 bases and the J gene end by 5 bases; junction bases not matched to a gene: 5. The CDR3 loop reads CASSYGGAKDTQYF. CDR3 DNA sequence: TGCGCCAGCAGCTACGGGGGGGCCAAAGATACGCAGTATTTT.

The chain recombines TRBV6-5 with TRBJ2-7; D is perhaps TRBD2 (5 bases). Germline CDR1 is MNHEY and CDR2 is SVGAGI. V was cut by 6 bases and J by 0 bases, with 12 bases left in between. The CDR3 is 14 residues long. CDR3 loop: CASRATGSSYEQYF. CDR3 sequence (DNA): TGTGCCAGCAGGGCGACGGGAAGCTCCTACGAGCAGTACTTC.

V usage is TRBV11-2 and J usage is TRBJ2-7; 9 bases fit TRBD1. CDR3 length: 14 residues. The trim removed 11 bases at V and 2 bases at J, leaving 10 bases unmatched. Germline assignment: CDR1 SGHAT and CDR2 FQNNGV. The chain's CDR3 is CASSIWTGAYEQYF. CDR3 DNA: TGTGCCTCTTCGATATGGACAGGGGCCTACGAGCAGTACTTC.

The count of this clone is one. This chain uses TRBV4-2 with TRBJ1-3; the D gene is possibly TRBD1 (5 bases). The CDR3 consists of 15 residues. Germline V lookup: CDR1 LGHNA, CDR2 YNFKEQ. V was trimmed by 4 bases and J by 0 bases, leaving 10 bases between them. The DNA for the CDR3 is TGTGCCAGCAGCCTCGGAGGGGACTCTGGAAACACCATATATTTT. Residues: CASSLGGDSGNTIYF.

This clone was observed a single time. The chain recombines TRBV6-2 or TRBV6-3 with TRBJ1-1; D unclear. The CDR3 covers 17 residues. V was trimmed by 0 bases and J by 5 bases, leaving 19 bases between them. CDR1 MNHEY and CDR2 SVGEGT come from the germline V gene. The CDR3 spells CASSYSIFSTSRTEAFF. Written as DNA, the CDR3 is TGTGCCAGCAGTTACTCGATCTTTTCGACAAGCCGAACTGAAGCTTTCTTT.

The chain has TRBV5-1 and TRBJ2-3; D ambiguous. CDR1 SGHRS and CDR2 YFSETQ come from the germline V gene. The CDR3 has 13 amino acids. Trimming left V 0 bases short and J 5 bases short, with 7 bases between. CDR3 in amino acids: CASSLDGEDTQYF. CDR3 nucleotides: TGCGCCAGCAGCTTGGACGGAGAAGATACGCAGTATTTT.

V and J are TRBV9 and TRBJ1-1; D is unresolved. The germline gives CDR1 SGDLS, CDR2 YYNGEE. The CDR3 consists of 16 residues. V was trimmed by 0 bases and J by 3 bases, leaving 15 bases between them. The CDR3 DNA reads as TGTGCCAGCAGCGTAGAATCCACGCTTGAGGACACTGAAGCTTTCTTT. It yields the protein CASSVESTLEDTEAFF.

The chain couples TRBV18 to TRBJ1-5; D call uncertain. Looked up from germline, CDR1 is KGHSH and CDR2 is LQKENI. This CDR3 is 14 amino acids long. Trimming took off 6 bases at V and 2 bases at J, with 11 bases between the two ends. CDR3 nucleotides: TGTGCCAGCTCTCCGGGGAGGGGCAATCAGCCCCAGCATTTT. Translated, it gives CASSPGRGNQPQHF.

The chain employs TRBV5-8 and TRBJ1-1; the D gene is possibly TRBD1 (6 bases). The CDR3 totals 12 residues. CDR1 and CDR2 (germline): SGHTS, YDEGEE. V was clipped by 3 bases and J by 7 bases, with 10 bases between them. The CDR3 region is CASSYRTDEAFF. CDR3 bases: TGTGCCAGCAGCTATAGGACAGATGAAGCTTTCTTT.

The rearrangement links TRBV11-2 to TRBJ2-2, with 9 bases aligning to TRBD2. Germline lookup yields CDR1 SGHAT and CDR2 FQNNGV. Germline trimming cut 1 base from V and 7 bases from J; bases unmatched to any gene: 4. The CDR3 is made up of 15 amino acids. The CDR3 loop reads CASSLGPSGDGELFF. In nucleotides, the CDR3 is TGTGCCAGCAGCTTAGGGCCTAGCGGGGACGGGGAGCTGTTTTTT. Complete variable domain (other parts from reference TRBV11-2 and TRBJ2-2): EAGVAQSPRYKIIEKRQSVAFWCNPISGHATLYWYQQILGQGPKLLIQFQNNGVVDDSQLPKDRFSAERLKGVDSTLKIQPAKLEDSAVYLCASSLGPSGDGELFFGEGSRLTVL.

This clone turned up a few times. This specimen includes other DNA sequences encoding the same CDR3. V and J are TRBV4-1 and TRBJ2-7; 9 bases are a match to TRBD1. CDR1 is MGHRA and CDR2 is YSYEKL in the germline V gene. The CDR3 has 17 amino acids. V trimming: 4 bases; J trimming: 0 bases; junction bases outside the gene matches: 10. The CDR3 spells CASSPDRDRENSYEQYF. The CDR3 DNA follows: TGCGCCAGCAGCCCGGACCGGGACAGGGAAAACTCCTACGAGCAGTACTTC.

The V and J genes are TRBV19 and TRBJ2-7; tentatively, D is TRBD2 (5 bases). The V gene lost 5 bases and the J gene lost 3 bases, with 8 bases spanning the gap. The germline V gene encodes CDR1 LNHDA and CDR2 SQIVND (reference sequence). The CDR3 totals 12 residues. CDR3 sequence: CASSPGLYEQYF. The CDR3 DNA reads TGTGCCAGTAGTCCTGGACTCTACGAGCAGTACTTC.

The DNA of the CDR3 is TGTGCCAGCAGCCACAGGAGTAGGAGAGGACGGCCTCGGCCCCAGCATTTT. This sequence encodes CASSHRSRRGRPRPQHF. The rearrangement uses TRBV7-3 and TRBJ1-5; possible D gene TRBD1, 5 bases. Trimming pared 5 bases from V and 9 bases from J, leaving 26 bases between. The length of the CDR3 is 17 residues. Germline V gene sequence: CDR1 SGHTA, CDR2 FQGTGA.

This clone was seen only a few times. The V call is TRBV10-3, the J call TRBJ2-1; D perhaps matches TRBD1 (5 bases). Trimming cost V 3 bases and J 0 bases, with 6 bases left between them. Germline V lookup: CDR1 ENHRY, CDR2 SYGVKD. The CDR3 contains 14 residues. The CDR3 nucleotides read TGTGCCATCAGTGATGACAGCTCCTACAATGAGCAGTTCTTC. Protein product: CAISDDSSYNEQFF.

The rearrangement uses TRBV6-6 and TRBJ2-7; 8 bases match TRBD1. The CDR3 totals 16 residues. V trimming: 5 bases; J trimming: 4 bases; junction bases outside the gene matches: 13. Germline values: CDR1 MNHNY, CDR2 SVGAGI (reference sequence). The CDR3 loop reads CASSPARQGPTYEQYF. DNA for the CDR3: TGTGCCAGCAGTCCCGCTCGACAGGGGCCGACTTACGAGCAGTACTTC.

This chain joins TRBV28 and TRBJ2-1, with 9 bases fitting TRBD1. V lost 6 bases, J lost 7 bases, and 10 bases stayed unmatched. Germline V gene data show CDR1 as MDHEN and CDR2 as SYDVKM. The CDR3 extends over 15 amino acids. The chain's CDR3 is CASSRFGTGPNEQFF. CDR3 nucleotide sequence: TGTGCCAGCAGCCGGTTCGGGACAGGGCCAAATGAGCAGTTCTTC.

The V and J genes are TRBV4-1 and TRBJ2-2; 9 nucleotides line up with TRBD1. The CDR3 sequence is 14 residues long. The germline gives CDR1 MGHRA, CDR2 YSYEKL. The V segment lost 6 bases and the J segment 3 bases; nucleotides outside the gene matches: 2. The CDR3 is CASSRDRDTGELFF. CDR3 DNA: TGCGCCAGCAGTAGGGACAGGGACACCGGGGAGCTGTTTTTT.

The V call is TRBV30, the J call TRBJ1-6; 8 nucleotides agree with TRBD1. The ends lost 3 bases at V and 7 bases at J; junction bases unmatched: 14. The CDR3 runs to 17 residues. Germline-derived CDR1 and CDR2 are GTSNPN and SVGIG (reference sequence). CDR3 sequence (DNA): TGTGCCTGGAGCGTTTCTCGGTCGGACAGGGCGAATTCACCCCTCCACTTT. This encodes CAWSVSRSDRANSPLHF.

The J gene is TRBJ1-2, the V gene TRBV6-1; perhaps TRBD1 as D (5 bases). Trimming shortened V by 3 bases and J by 2 bases, and 16 bases separated the two germline ends. There are 16 residues in the CDR3. Germline assignment: CDR1 MNHNS and CDR2 SASEGT. The CDR3 loop reads CASSEVGEGPNYGYTF. The CDR3, as DNA: TGTGCCAGCAGTGAGGTGGGGGAGGGACCAAACTATGGCTACACCTTC.